The T cell receptor beta chain under discussion was sequenced for a study of CD8 T cells in ankylosing spondylitis. Points from the study as a whole: Disease-linked clones were CD8+ and relatively rare in peripheral blood. Characteristic of ankylosing spondylitis blood, it appeared, was a TCR beta motif comprising eight highly homologous variants.

A few counts support this clonotype. The antigen remains undetermined. V was pared by 2 bases and J by 7 bases, with 12 bases between. The length of the CDR3 is 15 residues. TCRdb re-derived calls from the 5' RACE reads in MiXCR, one entry per CDR3 protein. The repertoire holds roughly 700,000 distinct CDR3 sequences, with about 20% as singletons. This clonotype originated in a male donor with ankylosing spondylitis. The genes are TRBV12-3 or TRBV12-4 and TRBJ1-6; no definite D call. Sequenced: blood, either unsorted or a sorted T cell fraction (not recorded which). The CDR3 protein is CASSLIRGGNSPLHF. CDR3 in DNA: TGTGCCAGCAGTTTAATCCGCGGTGGAAATTCACCCCTCCACTTT.